This is a list of T cell receptor beta chains from one sample in a study of CD8+ T cells in alopecia areata. TCRdb's table, derived via immunoSEQ multiplex PCR, lists solely in-frame clones and lacks some. Of over 150,000 clones listed, 56% are singletons. The sequenced sample consisted of CD8+ T cells sorted from blood. The receptor set was obtained from a human donor in good health. Both conserved end residues are part of each CDR3. D genes are given only for firm matches. Size values are once, few and many counts, or a class for expanded clones, and some rows have none.

clone size,D gene,CDR3 length,V gene,J gene,CDR3 DNA,CDR3 protein
few,TRBD2,14,TRBV5-1,TRBJ2-7,TGCGCCAGCAGCTCCGGACTAGCGGACTACGAGCAGTACTTC,CASSSGLADYEQYF
few,.,12,TRBV5-1,TRBJ2-7,TGCGCCAGCAGCTTGGAGGGCTACGAGCAGTACTTC,CASSLEGYEQYF
.,.,15,TRBV11-1,TRBJ1-1,TGTGCCAGCAGCCTCTCCGACAGGACAAAAACTGAAGCTTTCTTT,CASSLSDRTKTEAFF
.,.,14,TRBV27,TRBJ1-5,TGTGCCAGCAGTTTAGAACAGGGAGGTCAGCCCCAGCATTTT,CASSLEQGGQPQHF
.,.,15,TRBV4-1,TRBJ2-5,TGCGCCAGCAGCCAGGTACTTAGCGGCACGGAGACCCAGTACTTC,CASSQVLSGTETQYF
.,TRBD2,15,TRBV29-1,TRBJ2-3,TGCAGCGTTCACCCCTGGAGCGGGGGGGCAAATACGCAGTATTTT,CSVHPWSGGANTQYF
.,.,13,TRBV5-4,TRBJ1-2,TGTGCCAGCAGCCGTGTCCTGTGGGATGGCTACACCTTC,CASSRVLWDGYTF
few,.,13,TRBV7-9,TRBJ1-2,TGTGCCAGCAGCTTCCCAGGGCTGTGGGGCTACACCTTC,CASSFPGLWGYTF
.,.,16,TRBV11-2,TRBJ2-7,TGTGCCAGCAGCTTAGCTGCTTCTTCAGGGGCCCACGAGCAGTACTTC,CASSLAASSGAHEQYF
.,.,15,TRBV27,TRBJ1-2,TGTGCCAGCAGTTTAAGTAACAGCAGAGTTGTGGGCTACACCTTC,CASSLSNSRVVGYTF
.,TRBD2,14,TRBV29-1,TRBJ2-1,TGCAGCGGTACGGGAGCGGGGGGATCCAATGAGCAGTTCTTC,CSGTGAGGSNEQFF
few,TRBD1,14,TRBV5-4,TRBJ2-7,TGTGCCAGCAGCAACAGGGACAGACAGTACGAGCAGTACTTC,CASSNRDRQYEQYF
.,TRBD1,15,TRBV30,TRBJ1-5,TGTGCCTGGAGTGAGGGACAGTATAGCAATCAGCCCCAGCATTTT,CAWSEGQYSNQPQHF
.,TRBD2,15,TRBV29-1,TRBJ2-7,TGCAGCGTTGAAAGAAACGGCAGGGAGGGCTACGAGCAGTACTTC,CSVERNGREGYEQYF
.,.,10,TRBV29-1,TRBJ2-2,TGCAGCGTCTTCTTCGGGGAGCTGTTTTTT,CSVFFGELFF
few,.,13,TRBV6-5,TRBJ1-3,TGTGCCAGCAGTTACTCGAGCGGAAACACCATATATTTT,CASSYSSGNTIYF
.,.,13,TRBV5-1,TRBJ2-7,TGCGCCAGCAGCTTCCGGGGGCTCTACGAGCAGTACTTC,CASSFRGLYEQYF
.,.,14,TRBV4-1,TRBJ2-5,TGCGCCAGCAGCCCTATTCAGGGAGCGGAGACCCAGTACTTC,CASSPIQGAETQYF
few,.,15,TRBV23-1,TRBJ2-4,TGCGCCAGCAGTCAATCAGGTTTAGCCAAAAACATTCAGTACTTC,CASSQSGLAKNIQYF
few,.,14,TRBV7-9,TRBJ1-3,TGTGCCAGCAGCTTAGTTTTGTCTGGAAACACCATATATTTT,CASSLVLSGNTIYF
.,.,12,TRBV13,TRBJ1-6,TGTGCCAGCAGCGGAAGTAATTCACCCCTCCACTTT,CASSGSNSPLHF
.,.,13,TRBV7-3,TRBJ1-1,TGTGCCAGCAGCTTGAATGGGGACACTGAAGCTTTCTTT,CASSLNGDTEAFF
many,.,15,TRBV7-3,TRBJ1-4,TGTGCCAGCAGCTCCCGAGTAGGCGCTAATGAAAAACTGTTTTTT,CASSSRVGANEKLFF
few,TRBD1,15,TRBV7-9,TRBJ2-3,TGTGCCAGCAGACGACAGGGAAGCAGCACAGATACGCAGTATTTT,CASRRQGSSTDTQYF
.,.,13,TRBV29-1,TRBJ2-5,TGCAGCGTAACTACAGGGTCAGGCGAGACCCAGTACTTC,CSVTTGSGETQYF
.,TRBD1,14,TRBV5-6,TRBJ2-5,TGTGCCAGCAGCATCGGGACAGTTAAAGAGACCCAGTACTTC,CASSIGTVKETQYF
.,.,13,TRBV27,TRBJ1-2,TGTGCCAGCAGTCCAACAGGGAAGGATGGCTACACCTTC,CASSPTGKDGYTF
.,TRBD2,16,TRBV4-1,TRBJ2-1,TGCGCCAGCAGTCGCTCTGTAGCGGGGGGGCCGGATGAGCAGTTCTTC,CASSRSVAGGPDEQFF